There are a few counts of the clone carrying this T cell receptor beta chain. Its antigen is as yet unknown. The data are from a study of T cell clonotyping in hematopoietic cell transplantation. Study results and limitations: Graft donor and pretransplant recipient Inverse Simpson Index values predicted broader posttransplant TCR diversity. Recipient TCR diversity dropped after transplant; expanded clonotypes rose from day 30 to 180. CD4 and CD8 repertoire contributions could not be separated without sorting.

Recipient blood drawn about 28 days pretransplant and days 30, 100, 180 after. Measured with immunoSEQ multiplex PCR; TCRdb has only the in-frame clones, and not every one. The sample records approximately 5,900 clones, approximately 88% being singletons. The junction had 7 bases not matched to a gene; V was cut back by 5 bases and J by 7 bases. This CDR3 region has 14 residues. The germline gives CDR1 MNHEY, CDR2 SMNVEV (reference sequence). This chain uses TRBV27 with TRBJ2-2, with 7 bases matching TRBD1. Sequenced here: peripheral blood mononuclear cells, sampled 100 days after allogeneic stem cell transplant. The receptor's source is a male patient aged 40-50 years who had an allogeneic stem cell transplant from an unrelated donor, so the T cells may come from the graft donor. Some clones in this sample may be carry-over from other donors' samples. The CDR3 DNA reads TGTGCCAGCAGTCCGACAGGGCTTGGCGGGGAGCTGTTTTTT. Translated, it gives CASSPTGLGGELFF.